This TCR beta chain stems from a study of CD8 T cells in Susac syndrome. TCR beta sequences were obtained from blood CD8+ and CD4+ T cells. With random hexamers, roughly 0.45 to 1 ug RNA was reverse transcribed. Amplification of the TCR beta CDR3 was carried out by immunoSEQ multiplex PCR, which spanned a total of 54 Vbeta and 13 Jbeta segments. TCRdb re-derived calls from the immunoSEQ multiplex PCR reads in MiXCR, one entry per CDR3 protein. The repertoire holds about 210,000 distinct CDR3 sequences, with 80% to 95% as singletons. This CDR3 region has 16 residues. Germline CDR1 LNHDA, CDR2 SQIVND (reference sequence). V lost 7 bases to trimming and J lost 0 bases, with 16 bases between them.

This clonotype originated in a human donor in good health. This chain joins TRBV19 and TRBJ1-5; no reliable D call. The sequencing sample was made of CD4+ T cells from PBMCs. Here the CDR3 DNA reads TGTGCCAGTACCCCGGCCAGAATAATTAGCAATCAGCCCCAGCATTTT. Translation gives CASTPARIISNQPQHF.